One sample yielded the 8 T cell receptor beta chains listed below, sequenced in a study of regulatory T cells in long-lasting Graves disease. Time point meaning: newly diagnosed GD, antithyroid drugs for less than 3 months. Researchers made the TCR library from RNA that was extracted from PBMCs. Investigators prepared the TCR beta libraries by applying iRepertoire HTBI primers and Arm-PCR of CDR3 regions. Via MiXCR, TCRdb re-called the multiplex PCR reads, giving one row per CDR3 protein. The sample lists 420,000 or so distinct CDR3 sequences; about 16% were seen once. The same data also contributed to another study, on T cells in Graves' hyperthyroidism and ophthalmopathy.

The source was peripheral blood mononuclear cells (PBMCs), collected at new diagnosis, from a patient treated with antithyroid drugs. These receptor sequences come from a woman between 18 and 29 years old with Graves disease.

In its sample, this clonotype was seen many times. The V gene is TRBV27, the J gene TRBJ1-1, with a possible D match to TRBD1 (6 bases). The length of the CDR3 is 13 residues. V was trimmed by 3 bases and J by 6 bases, leaving 11 bases between them. The V gene's germline CDR1 is MNHEY and CDR2 SMNVEV (reference sequence). The CDR3 DNA is TGTGCCAGCAGTTTGAGGGGGACCCCTGAAGCTTTCTTT. Its protein is CASSLRGTPEAFF.

The sample holds many counts of this clonotype. The chain joins TRBV3-1 to TRBJ2-5; 11 bases align to TRBD2. Germline V CDR1 and CDR2: LGHDT, YNNKEL (reference sequence). CDR3 length: 16 residues. V was clipped by 4 bases and J by 3 bases; unmatched bases: 7. CDR3 sequence: CASSLRLAGSKETQYF. The CDR3 region has the DNA TGTGCCAGCAGCCTACGACTAGCGGGGTCCAAAGAGACCCAGTACTTC.

This clonotype occurred many times. The V gene is TRBV5-1, the J gene TRBJ1-1; 8 bases line up with TRBD1. This CDR3 has 15 residues. From germline, CDR1 is SGHRS and CDR2 YFSETQ. V gave up 6 bases and J gave up 1 base; unmatched junction bases: 8. The CDR3 spells CASKIQGAPNTEAFF. The DNA for the CDR3 is TGCGCCAGCAAGATCCAGGGGGCTCCGAACACTGAAGCTTTCTTT.

A remark on this clonotype: Sequence at one end of the junction differs from germline and may be a read error. This sequence joins TRBV20-1 and TRBJ1-4; no reliable D call. CDR1 is DFQATT, CDR2 SNEGSKA, per germline (reference sequence). This CDR3 contains 14 residues. The CDR3 sequence is CSARGTTTNKKLFF. The CDR3 nucleotides are TGCAGTGCTAGAGGAACTACAACTAATAAAAAACTGTTTTTT.

Of note for this clonotype: Possible read error: a much larger clone is one base away. This rearrangement joins TRBV7-9 to TRBJ2-7, with TRBD1 matching 8 bases. CDR1 and CDR2 (germline): SEHNR, FQNEAQ (reference sequence). With V trimmed by 0 bases and J by 9 bases, 7 bases remained unmatched. The CDR3 consists of 14 residues. CDR3 DNA: TGTGCCAGCAGCTTAGCCCCAGGGGGCGGCGGGCAGTACTTC. Translation: CASSLAPGGGGQYF.

The J gene is TRBJ1-4, the V gene TRBV3-1; TRBD1 matches 8 bases. Germline CDR1 LGHDT, CDR2 YNNKEL (reference sequence). V shed 4 bases and J 8 bases; nucleotides not matched to a gene: 6. The CDR3 is 14 amino acids. Written as DNA, the CDR3 is TGTGCCAGCAGCCCGGACAGGGTTTTCGAAAAACTGTTTTTT. It codes for CASSPDRVFEKLFF.

This clonotype was found a few times. The rearrangement uses TRBV6-1 and TRBJ2-3, with 11 positions matching TRBD2. Per the germline V gene, CDR1 is MNHNS and CDR2 is SASEGT. V dropped 6 bases and J dropped 5; count of bases not matched to a gene: 10. The CDR3 totals 16 residues. Written as DNA, the CDR3 is TGTGCCAGCAGAGAACTAGCGGGAGACTCCGGAGATACGCAGTATTTT. It translates to CASRELAGDSGDTQYF.

This clonotype has a count of ten or more. The chain is built from TRBV6-2 or TRBV6-3 and TRBJ1-5; maybe TRBD1 (6 bases). CDR3 length: 15 amino acids. V gave up 7 bases and J gave up 2 bases, with 15 bases separating them. Germline V lookup: CDR1 MNHEY, CDR2 SVGEGT. In nucleotides, the CDR3 is TGTGCCAGCAACCCCAGGGGCAGGGGCAATCAGCCCCAGCATTTT. This sequence encodes CASNPRGRGNQPQHF.